The clone carrying this TCR beta chain was recorded once. This CDR3 is 14 amino acids long. Germline V gene lookup returns CDR1 SGHVS and CDR2 FNYEAQ. Trimming removed 5 bases at V and 5 bases at J, with 13 bases between. The data originate from a study of CDR3 diversity in severe acne. TCRdb ran MiXCR on the PCR reads and lists one entry per CDR3 protein. Of fewer than 90,000 distinct CDR3 sequences listed, 45% to 50% are singletons. Sequenced input: blood. The V call is TRBV7-6, the J call TRBJ1-5; D ambiguous. The origin of this receptor is a male donor with severe acne vulgaris. The CDR3 sequence: CASSHDGGDQPQHF. DNA for the CDR3: TGTGCCAGCAGCCACGACGGAGGCGATCAGCCCCAGCATTTT.